Shown below are 25 T cell receptor beta chains from a single sample sequenced in a study of post-analysis software for immune sequencing data. Findings and caveats of the study: Roughly five TRBV segments occurring more often in patients than controls included TRBV5-6, TRBV5-1 and TRBV20-1.

TCR beta cDNA libraries had unique molecular identifiers. TCRdb reanalysed the PCR reads using MiXCR and keeps one entry per CDR3 protein. This sample has roughly 400,000 distinct CDR3 sequences; 39% occur once, and the top ten carry roughly 8.2%. Their antigen targets remain unknown. The material sequenced was blood. These receptors came from a girl aged 2-15 years with multiple sclerosis.

This clonotype has more than one count but fewer than ten. The V and J genes are TRBV29-1 and TRBJ2-3; perhaps D is TRBD1 or TRBD2 (8 bases each). Trimming left V 7 bases short and J 4 bases short, with 18 bases between. This CDR3 spans 14 amino acids. Per the germline V gene, CDR1 is SQVTM and CDR2 is ANQGSEA. CDR3 nucleotide sequence: TGCAGCGCTCGGGACAGGCGGGGGGCAGATACGCAGTATTTT. Its translation: CSARDRRGADTQYF.

This clonotype was detected many times. V gene TRBV4-3 combines with J gene TRBJ1-1, with 10 bases identical to TRBD1. CDR1 is LGHNA, CDR2 YSLEER, per germline. The CDR3 totals 19 residues. With V trimmed by 0 bases and J by 1 base, 11 bases remained unmatched. The CDR3 DNA reads TGCGCCAGCAGCCAAGATGGGGAGGGGACAGGGGCCGAGAACACTGAAGCTTTCTTT. This sequence encodes CASSQDGEGTGAENTEAFF.

V is TRBV25-1 and J is TRBJ2-1; 9 bases match TRBD2. CDR1 is MGHDK, CDR2 SYGVNS, per germline. The trim removed 3 bases at V and 1 base at J, leaving 4 bases unmatched. The CDR3 has 16 residues. DNA of the CDR3: TGTGCCAGCAGTGATCTAGCGGGGTCATCCTACAATGAGCAGTTCTTC. It specifies CASSDLAGSSYNEQFF. Full variable domain (remainder filled in from reference TRBV25-1 and TRBJ2-1): EADIYQTPRYLVIGTGKKITLECSQTMGHDKMYWYQQDPGMELHLIHYSYGVNSTEKGDLSSESTVSRIRTEHFPLTLESARPSHTSQYLCASSDLAGSSYNEQFFGPGTRLTVL.

CDR3 sequence (DNA): TGTGCCAGCAGGACGGACGTCTACGAGCAGTACTTC. Translated: CASRTDVYEQYF. The chain joins TRBV2 to TRBJ2-7, with D unresolved. V gave up 6 bases and J gave up 3 bases, with 9 bases separating them. Germline CDR1 is SNHLY and CDR2 is FYNNEI. CDR3 length: 12 residues.

The J gene is TRBJ1-1, the V gene TRBV6-6, with D possibly TRBD1 on 6 matching bases. V gave up 4 bases and J gave up 0 bases, with 12 bases separating them. Germline loops: CDR1 MNHNY, CDR2 SVGAGI (reference sequence). The CDR3 runs 15 residues. CDR3 nucleotide sequence: TGTGCCAGCAGTTCATCGACAGGCATGAACACTGAAGCTTTCTTT. It specifies CASSSSTGMNTEAFF.

This clonotype has more than one count but fewer than ten. The chain has TRBV28 and TRBJ2-7, with D possibly being TRBD1 or TRBD2 (5 bases each). There are 15 residues in the CDR3. V was clipped by 0 bases and J by 0 bases, with 9 bases between them. Germline-derived CDR1 and CDR2 are MDHEN and SYDVKM. The CDR3 region is CASSLWPRGSYEQYF. CDR3 coding DNA: TGTGCCAGCAGTTTATGGCCGAGGGGCTCCTACGAGCAGTACTTC.

J is TRBJ2-2 and V is TRBV27; D is uncertain. This CDR3 region has 14 residues. CDR1 is MNHEY, CDR2 SMNVEV, per germline (reference sequence). Trimming left V 4 bases short and J 0 bases short, with 6 bases between. The DNA for the CDR3 is TGTGCCAGCAGTTCCTCAGCGAACACCGGGGAGCTGTTTTTT. Encoded protein: CASSSSANTGELFF.

This clonotype was observed a few times. This chain connects TRBV6-5 to TRBJ2-3, with D maybe TRBD1 (6 bases). Germline values: CDR1 MNHEY, CDR2 SVGAGI. Trimming shortened V by 6 bases and J by 3 bases, and 10 bases separated the two germline ends. The CDR3 is 13 residues long. The chain's CDR3 is CASSKRGTDTQYF. CDR3 sequence (DNA): TGTGCCAGCAGCAAAAGGGGGACAGATACGCAGTATTTT.

J is TRBJ1-2 and V is TRBV18, with TRBD1 identical over 7 bases. Germline CDR1 KGHSH, CDR2 LQKENI. This CDR3 comprises 18 residues. The trim removed 4 bases at V and 0 bases at J, leaving 14 bases unmatched. The CDR3 loop is CASSLRRDSLLPNYGYTF. Written as DNA, the CDR3 is TGTGCCAGCTCACTCCGGAGGGACAGCCTCCTCCCTAACTATGGCTACACCTTC.

The V and J genes are TRBV20-1 and TRBJ1-1; no definite D call. Per germline, CDR1 DFQATT and CDR2 SNEGSKA (reference sequence). The CDR3 totals 15 residues. V lost 2 bases, J lost 1 base, and 14 bases lay in between. CDR3 sequence: CSARLAGASNTEAFF. The DNA for the CDR3 is TGCAGTGCTAGACTCGCCGGAGCCTCGAACACTGAAGCTTTCTTT.

The chain has TRBV5-1 and TRBJ2-7; 7 bases map to TRBD1. In germline, CDR1 is SGHRS, CDR2 YFSETQ. There are 15 residues in the CDR3. Trimming removed 4 bases from V and 5 bases from J; junction bases left unmatched: 12. CDR3 sequence reads: CASSPRDRFPHEQYF. In DNA, the CDR3 is TGCGCCAGCAGCCCACGGGACAGATTTCCCCACGAGCAGTACTTC. Complete variable domain (other parts from reference TRBV5-1 and TRBJ2-7): KAGVTQTPRYLIKTRGQQVTLSCSPISGHRSVSWYQQTPGQGLQFLFEYFSETQRNKGNFPGRFSGRQFSNSRSEMNVSTLELGDSALYLCASSPRDRFPHEQYFGPGTRLTVT.

V gene TRBV20-1 combines with J gene TRBJ2-1, with 11 bases identical to TRBD2. The CDR3 totals 15 residues. Germline V gene data show CDR1 as DFQATT and CDR2 as SNEGSKA (reference sequence). After removal of 1 base from V and 12 bases from J, the junction contained 11 bases not matched to a gene. CDR3 sequence (DNA): TGCAGTGCTAGAGCAACCGGGACTAGCGGATCAGGGCAGTTCTTC. Protein product: CSARATGTSGSGQFF.

The chain carries TRBV28 and TRBJ2-1; 8 bases are a match to TRBD1. CDR1 is MDHEN and CDR2 is SYDVKM in the germline V gene. Unmatched junction bases numbered 6, after V lost 8 bases and J lost 3 bases. This CDR3 spans 14 amino acids. The CDR3 nucleotides are TGTGCCAGCGGACGGACAGGGATCTACAATGAGCAGTTCTTC. This gives the protein CASGRTGIYNEQFF. The whole variable domain, filled in from reference TRBV28 and TRBJ2-1, reads DVKVTQSSRYLVKRTGEKVFLECVQDMDHENMFWYRQDPGLGLRLIYFSYDVKMKEKGDIPEGYSVSREKKERFSLILESASTNQTSMYLCASGRTGIYNEQFFGPGTRLTVL.

V gene TRBV30 combines with J gene TRBJ2-2; TRBD1 is a possible D gene (5 bases). In germline, CDR1 is GTSNPN, CDR2 SVGIG (reference sequence). V was shortened by 5 bases and J by 5 bases, with 15 bases between the two germline ends. The CDR3 totals 14 residues. The CDR3 reads CAWHQGLLTGELFF. The CDR3 nucleotides are TGTGCCTGGCACCAGGGTCTACTAACCGGGGAGCTGTTTTTT.

This clonotype was detected many times. This may be a read error: a much more frequent sequence differs by one nucleotide. The chain couples TRBV5-1 to TRBJ2-1, with TRBD2 identical over 9 bases. The CDR3 has 17 residues. Germline loops: CDR1 SGHRS, CDR2 YFSETQ. V lost 1 base, J lost 8 bases, and 13 bases stayed unmatched. CDR3 DNA sequence: TGCGCCAGCAGCTTGTACCCGCCGCGGGAGGGCTGGTATGAGCAGTTCTTC. This codes for CASSLYPPREGWYEQFF.

This clonotype was picked up a small number of times. The gene calls are TRBV4-1 and TRBJ2-3; the match to TRBD2 covers 8 bases. Germline V gene sequence: CDR1 MGHRA, CDR2 YSYEKL. V was clipped by 1 base and J by 6 bases; unmatched bases: 12. The CDR3 spans 17 residues. Written as DNA, the CDR3 is TGCGCCAGCAGCCAAGGACTAGCGCCTAACCGGGGGGATACGCAGTATTTT. Encoded protein: CASSQGLAPNRGDTQYF.

This clonotype was seen only once. The rearrangement links TRBV5-1 to TRBJ1-6, with D maybe TRBD1 (5 bases). Germline values: CDR1 SGHRS, CDR2 YFSETQ. The CDR3 has 14 amino acids. Deletions cut 6 bases from V and 7 bases from J, with 14 bases between. For the CDR3, the DNA is TGCGCCAGCACTCCGGGACGGTACAATTCACCCCTCCACTTT. Protein: CASTPGRYNSPLHF.

V is TRBV5-1 and J is TRBJ2-5, with 12 bases lining up with TRBD2. V lost 4 bases to trimming and J lost 0 bases; unmatched junction nucleotides: 7. The germline V gene has CDR1 SGHRS and CDR2 YFSETQ. The CDR3 extends over 17 amino acids. In nucleotides, the CDR3 is TGCGCCAGCAGCAGACTAGCGGGGGCTGTGTACCAAGAGACCCAGTACTTC. Its translation is CASSRLAGAVYQETQYF.

The chain carries TRBV10-3 and TRBJ2-3; D is unresolved. The ends were cut back, 6 bases at V and 5 bases at J, with 21 bases in the middle. CDR3 size: 16 residues. Germline lookup yields CDR1 ENHRY and CDR2 SYGVKD. The CDR3 DNA follows: TGTGCCATCAGCGGCACCGAACGGGCGGCGCAAGATACGCAGTATTTT. Protein product: CAISGTERAAQDTQYF.

In the case of this clonotype: Compared with germline, one end of the junction differs, possibly owing to a read error. V usage is TRBV4-2 and J usage is TRBJ2-4, with TRBD1 as a possible D gene (6 bases). The CDR3 is 20 amino acids. The germline CDR1 and CDR2 sequences are LGHNA and YNFKEQ. In DNA, the CDR3 is TGTGCCAGCAACCAAGCGGACCGCCTGGGACACCGGTTAGCCAAAAACATTCAGTACTTC. This encodes CASNQADRLGHRLAKNIQYF.

The chain combines TRBV25-1 with TRBJ2-3; 9 bases are a match to TRBD2. V lost 1 base to trimming and J lost 4 bases; unmatched junction nucleotides: 6. The CDR3 spans 16 residues. Germline V lookup: CDR1 MGHDK, CDR2 SYGVNS. CDR3 protein: CASSEFVAGVADTQYF. The DNA for the CDR3 is TGTGCCAGCAGTGAATTTGTAGCGGGAGTGGCAGATACGCAGTATTTT.

The V call is TRBV12-3 or TRBV12-4, the J call TRBJ1-5, with 8 positions matching TRBD1. Germline trimming cut 5 bases from V and 2 bases from J; bases unmatched to any gene: 11. This CDR3 region has 17 residues. The CDR3 sequence: CASSPMNDRGGNQPQHF. The CDR3 nucleotides read TGTGCCAGCAGTCCTATGAACGACAGGGGCGGCAATCAGCCCCAGCATTTT.

The rearrangement links TRBV20-1 to TRBJ2-7; maybe TRBD2 (6 bases). CDR1 is DFQATT and CDR2 is SNEGSKA in the germline V gene (reference sequence). The CDR3 runs to 15 residues. V lost 2 bases and J lost 2, with 16 bases in between. CDR3 region: CSARRWTREPYEQYF. CDR3 coding DNA: TGCAGTGCTAGACGCTGGACGCGGGAACCCTACGAGCAGTACTTC.

The chain has TRBV10-2 and TRBJ2-2, with TRBD2 matching over 10 bases. There are 14 residues in the CDR3. The V gene's germline CDR1 is WSHSY and CDR2 SAAADI. V dropped 6 bases and J dropped 4; count of bases not matched to a gene: 2. The CDR3 region has the DNA TGCGCCAGCAGAGCGGGAGGGCTCACCGGGGAGCTGTTTTTT. It yields the protein CASRAGGLTGELFF.

This clonotype was counted only a few times. The V gene is TRBV20-1, the J gene TRBJ2-7; 8 nucleotides agree with TRBD1. Germline assignment: CDR1 DFQATT and CDR2 SNEGSKA (reference sequence). The CDR3 is 13 amino acids. The ends lost 3 bases at V and 4 bases at J; junction bases unmatched: 5. The CDR3 region is CSARGQDQYEQYF. CDR3 in DNA: TGCAGTGCTAGGGGACAGGACCAATACGAGCAGTACTTC.